Listed below are T cell receptor beta chains from one sample, sequenced in a study of cytotoxic CD8 clonotypes in ibrutinib-treated CLL. Clones were sequenced by immunoSEQ multiplex PCR, and TCRdb holds only the in-frame ones, with some missing. The table shows 150,000 to 250,000 clones, with over 55% occurring only once. This sample comprised PBMCs, obtained after 24 months of ibrutinib treatment. These receptors were obtained from a human donor with chronic lymphocytic leukemia. The CDR3 runs from the conserved cysteine through the conserved F or W. D genes are given only for firm matches.

J	D	V	CDR3	DNA
TRBJ2-7	TRBD2	TRBV7-8	CASSLGGFGRGESSQYF	TGTGCCAGCAGCCTCGGGGGGTTTGGGAGGGGAGAAAGTAGTCAGTACTTC
TRBJ2-4	TRBD1	TRBV5-1	CASSSGTAEDIQYF	TGCGCCAGCAGCTCAGGGACAGCAGAGGACATTCAGTACTTC
TRBJ2-7	TRBD2	TRBV27	CASSKWGTSGTYEQYF	TGTGCCAGCAGTAAATGGGGGACTAGCGGGACTTACGAGCAGTACTTC
TRBJ2-3	NA	TRBV27	CASSLSMGPDRTKNTQYF	TGTGCCAGCAGTTTATCGATGGGTCCGGACAGAACCAAGAATACGCAGTATTTT
TRBJ2-3	NA	TRBV29-1	CSVVQGGVSTDTQYF	TGCAGCGTTGTTCAAGGTGGGGTAAGCACAGATACGCAGTATTTT
TRBJ2-6	NA	TRBV7-6	CASSLSIAVASSGANVLTF	TGTGCCAGCAGCTTATCAATTGCAGTCGCCAGCTCTGGGGCCAACGTCCTGACTTTC
TRBJ2-1	TRBD2	TRBV19	CASRWTSGNSYNEQFF	TGTGCCAGTAGATGGACTAGCGGCAATTCCTACAATGAGCAGTTCTTC
TRBJ2-7	TRBD2	TRBV6-5	CASSLVPRGDEQYF	TGTGCCAGCAGTTTAGTCCCGCGGGGGGATGAGCAGTACTTC
TRBJ2-1	NA	TRBV7-6	CASSWGGQPYNEQFF	TGTGCCAGCAGCTGGGGCGGGCAACCCTACAATGAGCAGTTCTTC
TRBJ1-3	NA	TRBV4-1	CASSRGPIQTGSGNTIYF	TGCGCCAGCAGCCGGGGCCCAATCCAAACCGGCTCTGGAAACACCATATATTTT
TRBJ2-5	NA	TRBV5-1	CASSSGLQETQYF	TGCGCCAGCAGCTCGGGATTACAAGAGACCCAGTACTTC